This entry features one TCR beta chain sequence. Antigen: not known. Every participant had European ancestry. About 28 ml of peripheral blood was collected per donor. The sample belongs to a study of untreated major depressive disorder. Study observations and caveats: TRBV25-01 and TRBV02-01 usage differences were not statistically significant. Compared with controls, depressed patients showed more TRBV05-01 (Vbeta 5.1) usage in CD4+ T cells.

Germline V gives CDR1 SGHDT, CDR2 YYEEEE. This CDR3 is 14 amino acids long. Trimming removed 3 bases from V and 4 bases from J, with 11 bases in between. Profiled with immunoSEQ multiplex PCR; TCRdb holds only in-frame clones, not every one. The sample shows about 27,000 clones, over 80% of them seen only once. Sequenced input: CD4+ T cells from PBMCs. This receptor was obtained from a woman aged 25 to 39 with major depressive disorder. The chain links TRBV5-6 to TRBJ2-4; D uncertain. This chain's CDR3 is CASSSPGTKNIQYF. In DNA form, the CDR3 reads TGTGCCAGCAGCTCTCCGGGTACGAAAAACATTCAGTACTTC. The full variable domain, completed using reference TRBV5-6 and TRBJ2-4, is DAGVTQSPTHLIKTRGQQVTLRCSPKSGHDTVSWYQQALGQGPQFIFQYYEEEERQRGNFPDRFSGHQFPNYSSELNVNALLLGDSALYLCASSSPGTKNIQYFGAGTRLSVL.